This is a list of T cell receptor beta chains from one sample in a study of blood T cell repertoires in COVID-19. Produced via immunoSEQ multiplex PCR; TCRdb's table is partial and in-frame only. Counted here are 95,000 to 150,000 clones, around two thirds occurring once; the ten biggest clones make up 2.2%. Sequencing input: peripheral blood. Receptors were obtained from a woman aged 70-85 years with acute or convalescent COVID-19. Both conserved end residues are part of each CDR3. A D gene is named only where the DNA matches it firmly. Not all rows give a size; the values are once, few, many and, for expanded clones, a class.

clone size	D gene	V gene	J gene	CDR3 DNA	CDR3 protein
NA	NA	TRBV12-3/TRBV12-4	TRBJ1-1	TGTGCCAGCAGATCAGGGAGGACTGAAGCTTTCTTT	CASRSGRTEAFF
NA	TRBD2	TRBV3-1/TRBV3-2	TRBJ2-7	TGTGCCAGCAGCCAAGTCGGGGGGGCGAGGGAGCAGTACTTC	CASSQVGGAREQYF
NA	TRBD1	TRBV27	TRBJ1-2	TGTGCCAGCAGGACAGGGGGCGCGGGTGGCTACACCTTC	CASRTGGAGGYTF
NA	TRBD1	TRBV5-4	TRBJ2-5	TGTGCCAGCAGCCCCGGGACAGGGTTTGAGACCCAGTACTTC	CASSPGTGFETQYF
NA	NA	TRBV6-5	TRBJ2-5	TGTGCCAGCAGGCCCGCCCGGGGGTTAGAGACCCAGTACTTC	CASRPARGLETQYF
NA	NA	TRBV4-1	TRBJ1-1	TGCGCCAGCAGCCAAGAACAGGCGAACACTGAAGCTTTCTTT	CASSQEQANTEAFF
once	TRBD1	TRBV25-1	TRBJ1-1	TGTGCCAGCAGTGGGGCCGGGACAGCTTACGCTTTCTTT	CASSGAGTAYAFF
NA	NA	TRBV6-5	TRBJ1-1	TGTGCCAGCAGCCTAGGGGGGGAGAACACTGAAGCTTTCTTT	CASSLGGENTEAFF
NA	NA	TRBV12-3/TRBV12-4	TRBJ1-1	TGTGCCAGCAAACACCCGAACACTGAAGCTTTCTTT	CASKHPNTEAFF
NA	NA	TRBV19	TRBJ2-7	TGTGCCAGTAGCCCCGGGGGCTACGAGCAGTACTTC	CASSPGGYEQYF
NA	NA	TRBV12-3/TRBV12-4	TRBJ1-2	TGTGCCAGCAGTAGCAGGGTCGGGTATGGCTACACCTTC	CASSSRVGYGYTF
once	NA	TRBV24-1	TRBJ2-3	TGTGCCACCAGTGCCTCCAGGGGCAGCACAGATACGCAGTATTTT	CATSASRGSTDTQYF
NA	TRBD1	TRBV7-2	TRBJ2-1	TGTGCCAGCAGCGCCCAGGGGGCGGGTCAATTCTTC	CASSAQGAGQFF
few	NA	TRBV4-2	TRBJ1-1	TGTGCCAGCAGCCAAGCCCAAGGGGGGGGTACTGAAGCTTTCTTT	CASSQAQGGGTEAFF
NA	NA	TRBV10-3	TRBJ2-2	TGTGCCATCAGCCCCGGGACTTCCACCGGGGAGCTGTTTTTT	CAISPGTSTGELFF
NA	TRBD1	TRBV9	TRBJ1-3	TGTGCCAGCAGCGCAACAGGGGTTTCTGGAAACACCATATATTTT	CASSATGVSGNTIYF
NA	NA	TRBV5-1	TRBJ2-7	TGCGCCAGCAGCTTGCAGGGGGGCAGCTCCTACGAGCAGTACTTC	CASSLQGGSSYEQYF
NA	NA	TRBV5-1	TRBJ2-2	TGCGCCAGCAGCTCGGAGGGGCGCAGGAACACCGGGGAGCTGTTTTTT	CASSSEGRRNTGELFF
NA	NA	TRBV19	TRBJ1-2	TGTGCCAGTAGTATTGGAACAGGGAATGGCTACACCTTC	CASSIGTGNGYTF
once	TRBD1	TRBV4-1	TRBJ1-2	TGCGCCAGCAGACCTACTTACAGGGGTCGGGTGGATGGCTACACCTTC	CASRPTYRGRVDGYTF
NA	NA	TRBV1	TRBJ1-1	TGCACCAGCAGCCAACCCCCGTCGGGGGACCAGAACACTGAAGCTTTCTTT	CTSSQPPSGDQNTEAFF
medium-sized	TRBD1	TRBV5-1	TRBJ2-6	TGCGCCAGCAGCTTGACCCCGGGACAGGGCGCTCTTGGGGCCAACGTCCTGACTTTC	CASSLTPGQGALGANVLTF
NA	NA	TRBV21-1	TRBJ1-6	TGTGCCAGCAGCAAAGCCCCCGGGACAGGGGACAATTCACCCCTCCACTTT	CASSKAPGTGDNSPLHF
NA	NA	TRBV18	TRBJ2-5	TGTGCCAGCTCACGAGGACTGCGAACTGTGAGAAGCCAAGAGACCCAGTACTTC	CASSRGLRTVRSQETQYF
NA	NA	TRBV19	TRBJ1-1	TGTGCCAGTGGGCCGCGTCCGAACACTGAAGCTTTCTTT	CASGPRPNTEAFF
NA	NA	TRBV19	TRBJ2-7	TGTGCCACCTCATTTACGAAGCAGGGAACCTACGAGCAGTACTTC	CATSFTKQGTYEQYF
NA	TRBD1	TRBV5-1	TRBJ1-2	TGCGCCAGCAGCCCTTCGGACCAGACAGGGCCTAACTATGGCTACACCTTC	CASSPSDQTGPNYGYTF
few	TRBD2	TRBV28	TRBJ2-3	TGTGCCAGCGCCGCTCCAGCGGGAGGAGAGGATACGCAGTATTTT	CASAAPAGGEDTQYF
NA	NA	TRBV6-5	TRBJ2-7	TGTGCCAGCAGAAAGGAAGGAGGGGCCTACGAGCAGTACTTC	CASRKEGGAYEQYF
few	TRBD1	TRBV6-1	TRBJ1-5	TGTGCCAGCAGTGAATGGGGCGGGACAGGGTACGATCAGCCCCAGCATTTT	CASSEWGGTGYDQPQHF
NA	TRBD2	TRBV3-1/TRBV3-2	TRBJ2-1	TGTGCCAGCAGCCACAAGGGGGCAGTACTAGCGGGATCCTCCTACAATGAGCAGTTCTTC	CASSHKGAVLAGSSYNEQFF
few	NA	TRBV6-2/TRBV6-3	TRBJ1-2	TGTGCCAGCAGTTTCAGTTCTGGTGGCTACACCTTC	CASSFSSGGYTF